These 3 T cell receptor beta chains came from one sample sequenced in a study of CD8+ T cells in alopecia areata (dated by TCRdb to 2016 to 2019). Library construction relied on the immunoSEQ multiplex PCR assay. RNA was extracted from all samples and reverse transcribed into cDNA as template for TCR sequencing. The immuneACCESS repertoire file appears here via TCRdb, limited to in-frame rearrangements. These files lack a portion of the clones; in checked studies, under half of the deficit traces to unresolved V genes, and the cause of the others is not known. This sample lists approximately 150,000 clones; about 60% were detected once. Of the sample, about 4.3% falls within the top ten clones. The sequenced sample consisted of CD4+ T cells sorted from blood. Receptors were obtained from a human donor in good health.

As to this clone: Other DNA sequences in the sample encode the same CDR3. This chain connects TRBV29-1 to TRBJ1-5, with 8 bases fitting TRBD1. The CDR3 contains 12 residues. Germline V gene sequence: CDR1 SQVTM, CDR2 ANQGSEA. V trimming: 7 bases; J trimming: 5 bases; junction bases outside the gene matches: 4. CDR3 sequence (DNA): TGCAGCGCCGGGACAGGCGATCAGCCCCAGCATTTT. Protein sequence: CSAGTGDQPQHF.

In this sample, this clone turned up a few times. V is TRBV12-5 and J is TRBJ1-1, with D unresolved. V gave up 3 bases and J gave up 1 base, with 15 bases separating them. CDR3 size: 16 residues. The V gene's germline CDR1 is LGHNT and CDR2 FRNRAP. This CDR3 is CASGFPARTPNTEAFF. The CDR3 DNA follows: TGTGCTAGTGGTTTCCCGGCCAGGACCCCGAACACTGAAGCTTTCTTT.

The V call is TRBV11-2, the J call TRBJ1-3, with D uncertain. The CDR3 length is 15 residues. V shed 0 bases and J shed 0 bases, with 6 bases lying between them. Germline V gene lookup returns CDR1 SGHAT and CDR2 FQNNGV. The CDR3 region is CASSLETSSGNTIYF. The CDR3 DNA follows: TGTGCCAGCAGCTTAGAAACAAGCTCTGGAAACACCATATATTTT.